Listed below are T cell receptor beta chains from one sample, sequenced in a study of human T cells and chemical hapten exposure. Each CDR3 protein is one row after TCRdb ran MiXCR on the RACE reads. The sample lists tens of thousands of distinct CDR3 sequences, roughly a tenth occurring once. The sample here was whole blood, taken in connection with sensitization to the hapten diphenylcyclopropenone (DPC). These receptors all come from a woman aged 25-40 years with alopecia areata. Some clones in this sample may be carry-over from other donors' samples. Each CDR3 is given with its conserved first and last residue. A D gene is named only where the DNA matches it firmly. Expanded clones are given a class, and other clones once, few, many or no size at all.

TRBJ2-6	many	TRBV30	NA	CAMSSGANVLTF	TGTGCAATGTCCTCTGGGGCCAACGTCCTGACTTTC
TRBJ2-1	many	TRBV6-5	TRBD2	CASSPSAGGGGYEQFF	TGTGCCAGCAGCCCCTCGGCTGGCGGGGGGGGCTATGAGCAGTTCTTC
TRBJ1-1	NA	TRBV5-1	TRBD1	CASSLDGTGGLSGTEAFF	TGCGCCAGCAGCTTGGACGGGACAGGGGGCTTGTCGGGAACTGAAGCTTTCTTT
TRBJ2-2	many	TRBV25-1	TRBD1	CASSELPRGAPGTDAYTGELFF	TGTGCCAGCAGTGAGCTGCCGAGAGGTGCGCCAGGGACAGATGCTTACACCGGGGAGCTGTTTTTT
TRBJ2-2	many	TRBV28	NA	CASRVPGDTGELFF	TGTGCCAGCAGGGTCCCGGGGGACACCGGGGAGCTGTTTTTT
TRBJ2-7	few	TRBV27	NA	CASSYGDEQYF	TGTGCCAGCAGTTACGGGGACGAGCAGTACTTC
TRBJ1-1	many	TRBV7-3	NA	CASSPFTLRNTEAFF	TGTGCCAGCAGCCCATTCACCCTGAGAAACACTGAAGCTTTCTTT
TRBJ2-7	NA	TRBV7-2	NA	CASTNGGYEQYF	TGTGCCAGCACCAACGGAGGATACGAGCAGTACTTC
TRBJ1-2	few	TRBV11-2	NA	CASSSHGYGYTF	TGTGCCAGCAGCTCGCACGGATATGGCTACACCTTC
TRBJ2-7	few	TRBV7-8	NA	CASSPKPDYEQYF	TGTGCCAGCAGCCCGAAACCCGACTACGAGCAGTACTTC
TRBJ1-1	few	TRBV4-2	NA	CASSQDLGGRVRMTEAFF	TGTGCCAGCAGCCAAGATTTGGGAGGGCGAGTTAGGATGACTGAAGCTTTCTTT
TRBJ2-1	many	TRBV7-2	TRBD2	CASSRRGLAGSDEQFF	TGTGCCAGCAGCCGACGGGGACTAGCGGGGTCCGATGAGCAGTTCTTC
TRBJ2-2	few	TRBV12-3/TRBV12-4	NA	CASTTPLGGARRNTGELFF	TGTGCCAGCACCACCCCCTTGGGGGGGGCAAGGAGGAACACCGGGGAGCTGTTTTTT
TRBJ2-3	NA	TRBV6-6	TRBD2	CASSPQLAGEADTQYF	TGTGCCAGCAGTCCACAACTAGCGGGGGAGGCAGATACGCAGTATTTT